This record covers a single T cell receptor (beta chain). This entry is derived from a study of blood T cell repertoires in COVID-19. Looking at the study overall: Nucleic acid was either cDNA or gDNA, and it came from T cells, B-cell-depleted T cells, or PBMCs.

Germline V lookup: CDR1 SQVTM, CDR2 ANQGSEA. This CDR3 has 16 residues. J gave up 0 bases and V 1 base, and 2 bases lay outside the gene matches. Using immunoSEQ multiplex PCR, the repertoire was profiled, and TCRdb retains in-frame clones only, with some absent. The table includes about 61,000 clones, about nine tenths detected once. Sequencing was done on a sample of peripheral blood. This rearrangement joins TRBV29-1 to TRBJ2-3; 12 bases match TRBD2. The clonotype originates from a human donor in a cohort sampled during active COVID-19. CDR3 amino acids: CSVEGTSGMSTDTQYF. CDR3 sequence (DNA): TGCAGCGTTGAAGGGACTAGCGGGATGAGCACAGATACGCAGTATTTT.